This T cell receptor (beta chain) was profiled in a study of regulatory T cells in long-lasting Graves disease. Arm-PCR of CDR3 regions and iRepertoire HTBI primers were the basis on which TCR beta libraries were built. TCRdb called the multiplex PCR reads again in MiXCR, with one record for every CDR3 protein. The repertoire holds a few hundred thousand distinct CDR3 sequences, with around 24% as singletons. The time point was: persistent/refractory GD, antithyroid drugs over 5 years with positive TRAb. Making the TCR library involved RNA that had been extracted from PBMCs. Germline CDR1 and CDR2: LNHNV and YYDKDF (reference sequence). V dropped 0 bases and J dropped 5; count of bases not matched to a gene: 6. CDR3 length equals 16 residues. This clonotype was counted only a few times.

The input for sequencing was peripheral blood mononuclear cells (PBMCs), taken when the disease was refractory, from a patient treated with antithyroid drugs. The chain employs TRBV15 and TRBJ1-5; 8 bases align to TRBD1. The clonotype was recovered from a female donor with Graves disease. The CDR3 loop is CATSREVAGGDQPQHF. In nucleotides, the CDR3 is TGTGCCACCAGCAGAGAGGTGGCAGGGGGCGATCAGCCCCAGCATTTT.